This T cell receptor beta chain was recorded in a study of shared clonotypes between healthy human individuals. Produced via immunoSEQ multiplex PCR; TCRdb's table is partial and in-frame only. The data hold more than 2,000,000 clones, with 90% to 95% observed a single time. V gave up 2 bases and J gave up 8 bases, with 18 bases separating them. Germline CDR1 and CDR2: MNHEY and SVGAGI. The CDR3 runs 16 residues. V gene TRBV6-5 combines with J gene TRBJ1-4; D not certain. The TCR comes from a man younger than 30 in good health. Some clones in this sample may be carry-over from other donors' samples. Sequences were obtained from naive CD4+ T cells from PBMCs. Described subset: CD45RA+ positively selected. The CDR3 sequence: CASSYLSVAPGEKLFF. In DNA, the CDR3 is TGTGCCAGCAGTTACCTCTCCGTGGCCCCCGGCGAAAAACTGTTTTTT.